A single sample is the source of the 17 T cell receptor beta chains below, sequenced in a study of blood T cell repertoires in COVID-19. Clones were read by immunoSEQ multiplex PCR, and TCRdb kept only the in-frame ones, dropping some. Here the sample spans 250,000 to 300,000 clones, roughly 88% being singletons. The sequenced sample consisted of peripheral blood. The receptors shown here come from a woman between 70 and 85 years old with COVID-19, enrolled during active disease.

CDR3 nucleotide sequence: TGCGCCAGCAGCTTGGACCGGGAGAATTACGAGCAGTACTTC. It is translated as CASSLDRENYEQYF. The chain couples TRBV5-1 to TRBJ2-7; tentative D call: TRBD2 (6 bases). V lost 0 bases, J lost 4 bases, and 11 bases lay in between. The germline V gene has CDR1 SGHRS and CDR2 YFSETQ. The CDR3 consists of 14 residues. Filled out from reference TRBV5-1 and TRBJ2-7, the complete variable domain reads KAGVTQTPRYLIKTRGQQVTLSCSPISGHRSVSWYQQTPGQGLQFLFEYFSETQRNKGNFPGRFSGRQFSNSRSEMNVSTLELGDSALYLCASSLDRENYEQYFGPGTRLTVT.

This chain joins TRBV9 and TRBJ1-6, with D maybe TRBD1 (5 bases). V lost 0 bases and J lost 5, with 9 bases in between. This CDR3 is built from 15 residues. The germline gives CDR1 SGDLS, CDR2 YYNGEE. CDR3 nucleotide sequence: TGTGCCAGCAGCGTAGGCGCGGGGGATAATTCACCCCTCCACTTT. Protein sequence: CASSVGAGDNSPLHF.

This clone was counted only a few times. The chain employs TRBV6-5 and TRBJ2-7; maybe TRBD1 (5 bases). There are 14 residues in the CDR3. V lost 2 bases to trimming and J lost 5 bases, with 13 bases between them. Germline loops: CDR1 MNHEY, CDR2 SVGAGI. The CDR3 DNA follows: TGTGCCAGCAGTTACGGGGAACCCAGGGACGAGCAGTACTTC. Protein: CASSYGEPRDEQYF.

The chain uses TRBV27 and TRBJ1-1; D might be TRBD1 (5 bases). The CDR3 covers 14 residues. V was clipped by 3 bases and J by 1 base, with 9 bases between them. CDR1 and CDR2 (germline): MNHEY, SMNVEV (reference sequence). The CDR3, as DNA: TGTGCCAGCAGTTTTGGGGGGAGGAACACTGAAGCTTTCTTT. This encodes CASSFGGRNTEAFF.

The V call is TRBV21-1, the J call TRBJ2-1; the table names TRBD2, a call not compared with the DNA. TRBV21-1 counts as a pseudogene. The CDR3 contains 17 residues. CDR3 nucleotides: TGTGCCAGCAGGGCGACTAGCGGGAGGGCGGATGAGAATGAGCAGTTCTTC. Translated, it gives CASRATSGRADENEQFF.

DNA of the CDR3: TGTGCCAGCAGTGATGGAGGGCCCCGGAACGAGCAGTACTTC. Its protein is CASSDGGPRNEQYF. The chain is built from TRBV6-6 and TRBJ2-7; tentatively, D is TRBD2 (6 bases). From germline, CDR1 is MNHNY and CDR2 SVGAGI (reference sequence). The CDR3 length is 14 residues. Between the trimmed V and J ends, which lost 5 bases and 5 bases, there was a span of 16 bases.

The chain links TRBV3-1 (or the pseudogene TRBV3-2) to TRBJ1-3; weak D call: TRBD1 (6 bases). V lost 4 bases to trimming and J lost 0 bases, with 13 bases between them. The CDR3 runs to 16 residues. Germline lookup yields CDR1 LGHDT and CDR2 YNNKEL (reference sequence). CDR3 nucleotides: TGTGCCAGCAGCCCCCAGCGGACAGTCTCTGGAAACACCATATATTTT. It translates to CASSPQRTVSGNTIYF.

The chain employs TRBV6-5 and TRBJ1-4; maybe TRBD1 (5 bases). This CDR3 region has 14 residues. V was shortened by 8 bases and J by 2 bases, with 12 bases between the two germline ends. Per germline, CDR1 MNHEY and CDR2 SVGAGI. CDR3 sequence (DNA): TGTGCCAGCGCTAGAAAGGGGACTAATGAAAAACTGTTTTTT. Residues: CASARKGTNEKLFF.

Written as DNA, the CDR3 is TGTGCCAGCAGCCGTACGCAGGTTAGCAATCAGCCCCAGCATTTT. Protein product: CASSRTQVSNQPQHF. This chain joins TRBV3-1 (or the pseudogene TRBV3-2) and TRBJ1-5, with D hard to call. Trimming removed 4 bases from V and 0 bases from J, with 10 bases in between. The CDR3 is 15 amino acids. The germline CDR1 and CDR2 sequences are LGHDT and YNNKEL (reference sequence).

CDR3 loop: CASSGKGLDRNEAFF. The DNA for the CDR3 is TGCGCCAGCAGCGGGAAAGGTCTCGACAGGAATGAAGCTTTCTTT. The V gene is TRBV4-1, the J gene TRBJ1-1, with TRBD1 as a possible D gene (6 bases). Trimming pared 5 bases from V and 7 bases from J, leaving 20 bases between. This CDR3 region has 15 residues. Germline CDR1 is MGHRA and CDR2 is YSYEKL.

CDR3 nucleotide sequence: TGTGCCAGCAGCCCCGGAGGCCAAAACTATGGCTACACCTTC. Translated: CASSPGGQNYGYTF. The rearrangement uses TRBV7-2 and TRBJ1-2; D remains ambiguous. Germline CDR1 and CDR2: SGHTA and FQGNSA. The CDR3 sequence is 14 residues long. V shed 5 bases and J shed 2 bases, with 12 bases lying between them.

The chain's CDR3 is CASSYDHRVNSPLHF. CDR3 in DNA: TGTGCCAGCAGTTACGACCACAGGGTAAATTCACCCCTCCACTTT. V gene TRBV6-2 or TRBV6-3 combines with J gene TRBJ1-6; possibly TRBD1 for D (6 bases). V was cut by 2 bases and J by 7 bases, with 12 bases left in between. The length of the CDR3 is 15 residues. CDR1 MNHEY and CDR2 SVGEGT come from the germline V gene.

A few counts support this clone. The chain combines TRBV5-1 with TRBJ1-6, with D perhaps matching TRBD1 (6 bases). V was trimmed by 6 bases and J by 9 bases, leaving 13 bases between them. CDR3 size: 13 residues. Per germline, CDR1 SGHRS and CDR2 YFSETQ. In DNA form, the CDR3 reads TGCGCCAGCAAAGGGGGTGAGGGTTCACCCCTCCACTTT. Its translation is CASKGGEGSPLHF.

Comment on this clone: Sequence at one end of the junction differs from germline and may be a read error. This chain joins TRBV10-3 and TRBJ1-2, with 7 bases fitting TRBD1. In germline, CDR1 is ENHRY, CDR2 SYGVKD. CDR3 length equals 12 residues. For the CDR3, the DNA is TGTGCCATCAGTGATGGGACAGTGGGGTTTATGTTT. The encoded protein is CAISDGTVGFMF.

The chain carries TRBV4-2 and TRBJ1-2; D unclear. Trimming removed 0 bases at V and 0 bases at J, with 11 bases between. This CDR3 has 16 amino acids. Germline loops: CDR1 LGHNA, CDR2 YNFKEQ. The CDR3, as DNA: TGTGCCAGCAGCCAAGATTTGTTCTCTCCTAACTATGGCTACACCTTC. Protein sequence: CASSQDLFSPNYGYTF.

This clone was picked up a small number of times. The rearrangement uses TRBV19 and TRBJ2-7; 11 nucleotides align to TRBD1. Germline CDR1 is LNHDA and CDR2 is SQIVND (reference sequence). The junction had 6 bases not matched to a gene; V was cut back by 4 bases and J by 4 bases. This CDR3 has 15 residues. This chain's CDR3 is CASSTQGQGGYEQYF. CDR3 bases: TGTGCCAGTAGTACCCAGGGACAGGGGGGGTACGAGCAGTACTTC.

The V gene is TRBV10-3, the J gene TRBJ2-7, with 15 positions matching TRBD2. The CDR3 loop spans 19 amino acids. With 0 bases clipped from V and 2 bases from J, the junction kept 8 bases outside the gene matches. Germline V lookup: CDR1 ENHRY, CDR2 SYGVKD. The CDR3 sequence: CAISESLGTSGRTTYEQYF. In DNA form, the CDR3 reads TGTGCCATCAGTGAGTCGTTGGGGACTAGCGGGAGGACAACCTACGAGCAGTACTTC.